The present T cell receptor (beta chain) was sequenced within a study of follicular helper T cells after annual influenza vaccination (dated by TCRdb to the late 2010s). About the investigation overall: Blood was drawn on days 0, 7 and 28 after each seasonal influenza vaccination. The 2013-2014 samples were cryopreserved, while the 2015 samples were processed right after collection. To study recall of cTfh clones, some subjects were followed across successive annual vaccinations spanning the 2013-2014, 2014-2015 and 2015-2016 seasons. One week after vaccination, a second recruited cohort of about a dozen subjects (Table S1) displayed a similar ICOS+CD38+ cTfh response. Multi-year samples were available from six subjects, with four subjects covering two vaccination seasons and two subjects covering three seasons. The paper's findings and limits, for the study overall: Day 7 ICOS+CD38+ clones were most often found later in ICOS-CD38- cTfh, suggesting that subset may serve as a memory reservoir. ICOS+CD38+ cTfh clonality correlated with the frequency of that population, and its change correlated with the change in circulating plasmablast frequency. With successive annual vaccinations, a recurrent oligoclonal ICOS+CD38+ cTfh response was recalled, and this response contained tetramer and AIM influenza-specific clonotypes. Because only roughly 10-20% of the analyzed cells gave productive TCRB sequences, there was no way to sample rare clonotypes.

Concerning this clone itself: Its antigen is still unknown. Base qualities were left out, and no much larger clone turns up one base away.

Receptor libraries were prepared by the immunoSEQ multiplex PCR assay. Adaptive Biotechnologies carried out TCRB amplification, library preparation, sequencing and preliminary bioinformatics at Survey level resolution. For TCRB sequencing, genomic DNA from sorted cTfh populations was amplified by multiplex PCR. Per the authors' processing: Clonality was computed in R as 1 minus normalized Shannon entropy; the Gini index was calculated with the R package ineq. The overlap score was defined as the summed counts of shared sequences divided by the total counts of all sequences in both compared samples. Fisher's exact test, with an assumed theoretical repertoire of 10^7 TCRB sequences, was used to assess the significance of shared clonotypes. TCRdb holds this immuneACCESS table with in-frame rearrangements only. Some clones are missing; in checked studies, unresolved V genes explain under half, and the rest has no known cause. The D gene and trimming were derived from the DNA, and the V and J assignments and clone size from that table. The sample table contains 2,000 to 2,500 clones; only one count was recorded for approximately 80% of them. The ten largest clones represent 3.2% of the sample.

According to the germline V gene, CDR1 reads MGHRA and CDR2 reads YSYEKL. The cysteine opens and the phenylalanine closes a CDR3 of 19 amino acids. The only DNA kept is the CDR3, 57 bases in frame from the first base. V lost 0 bases and J lost 7 bases; the stretch between them is 24 bases long. The intended sense of this specimen's time point label: 2015-2016 season, 7 days after influenza vaccination. Adults received seasonal inactivated influenza vaccine (Fluvarix), and TCRB sequencing tracked sorted blood CD4 subsets before and after vaccination. To be eligible, subjects had to live in the community and must not have received influenza vaccine in the previous 6 months. Subjects were excluded for influenza vaccine contraindications, substance abuse, HIV/AIDS, active malignancy, immunomodulatory medication, or active illness such as respiratory infection. Per time point, between about 40 and 110 mL of blood was sampled. Circulating Tfh were defined as non-naive CD4+CXCR5+PD-1+ cells, and these cells were sorted into ICOS+CD38+ and ICOS-CD38- fractions. Either Ficoll-Paque PLUS or SepMate separation was used to isolate PBMC. Before DNA extraction, cell subsets were sorted from PBMC on a BD FACS Aria.

The chain couples TRBV4-1 to TRBJ2-2; the D match is possibly TRBD1 or TRBD2, with 5 bases aligned in each. The source of this sequence is an adult who received the influenza vaccine. The sample was CXCR5+ CD38- circulating T follicular helper cells from blood, taken 7 days after influenza vaccination. The cell subset or site label on this specimen signifies: circulating Tfh, non-naive CD4+CXCR5+PD-1+ (ICOS+CD38+ or ICOS-CD38-). The nucleotide sequence reads as follows: TGCGCCAGCAGCCAAGACTTTGCTAGGCAGGGACGACGCGGCGGGGAGCTGTTTTTT. Its protein is CASSQDFARQGRRGGELFF.